The 3 T cell receptor beta chains in this list originate from one sample, sequenced in a study of blood T cell repertoires in COVID-19. Sequencing was performed with immunoSEQ multiplex PCR; in TCRdb, only in-frame clones are kept and a portion is missing. This table holds about 300,000 clones, around 83% found once. The specimen sequenced was peripheral blood. The receptors derive from a woman aged 45-65 years with acute or convalescent COVID-19.

The chain is built from TRBV5-1 and TRBJ1-2; D might be TRBD1 (5 bases). The length of the CDR3 is 14 residues. Germline assignment: CDR1 SGHRS and CDR2 YFSETQ. Trimming took 6 bases from V and 2 from J, leaving 14 bases between them. The CDR3 DNA reads as TGCGCCAGCACCGGTGGGGCGGGGAACTATGGCTACACCTTC. Translation: CASTGGAGNYGYTF.

This sequence joins TRBV4-2 and TRBJ2-5, with TRBD2 matching over 9 bases. The CDR3 totals 16 residues. Germline loops: CDR1 LGHNA, CDR2 YNFKEQ. V was pared by 0 bases and J by 5 bases, with 7 bases of the junction left unmatched. The CDR3 DNA reads TGTGCCAGCAGCCAAGATTGGCGGGGGGGCCGGGAGACCCAGTACTTC. Protein: CASSQDWRGGRETQYF.

This chain joins TRBV7-6 and TRBJ1-2, with 7 bases identical to TRBD1. This CDR3 is 13 amino acids long. Germline V gene lookup returns CDR1 SGHVS and CDR2 FNYEAQ. V trimming: 5 bases; J trimming: 3 bases; junction bases outside the gene matches: 3. The DNA of the CDR3 is TGTGCCAGCAGCCCAGACAGGGACTATGGCTACACCTTC. Its protein is CASSPDRDYGYTF.